This TCR beta chain was sequenced for a study of cytomegalovirus exposure and HLA in healthy donors. V shed 6 bases and J shed 0 bases, with 14 bases lying between them. Germline V gene sequence: CDR1 MNHEY, CDR2 SMNVEV (reference sequence). The CDR3 extends over 15 amino acids. Use of 60 Vbeta and 13 Jbeta primers characterized the PCR. Profiling relied on immunoSEQ multiplex PCR, and the TCRdb table lists in-frame clones only, not all of them. The data contain about 160,000 clones, 76% of them singletons. V usage is TRBV27 and J usage is TRBJ1-1; D perhaps matches TRBD1 (5 bases). The source material was PBMCs. This TCR came from a female donor in good health and CMV-seronegative. CDR3 DNA: TGTGCCAGCAGGCCTCCGGGACTCATGAACACTGAAGCTTTCTTT. It codes for CASRPPGLMNTEAFF.